These T cell receptor beta chains were read from a single sample in a study of T-cell memory formation after mild COVID-19. TCRdb reanalysed the 5' RACE reads using MiXCR and keeps one entry per CDR3 protein. The data show 450,000 to 700,000 distinct CDR3 sequences, with roughly 17% seen just once and approximately 12% held by the top ten. The sequencing sample was made of PBMCs or a T cell subset sorted from them (not recorded which). Source of these receptors: an adult woman who had mild COVID-19 (a few samples of this study predate the infection). Cell type and time point are not known. CDR3s include the opening cysteine and the closing phenylalanine or tryptophan. D genes are given only for firm matches. Size tells how often a clone was seen (once, few, many) or the class of an expanded clone, and some rows leave it out.

d_gene: TRBD1; abundance: .; j_gene: TRBJ1-2; v_gene: TRBV20-1; CDR3aa: CSAPEGQGNYGYTF; CDR3nt: TGCAGTGCACCGGAGGGACAGGGAAACTATGGCTACACCTTC
d_gene: .; abundance: few; j_gene: TRBJ2-1; v_gene: TRBV5-6; CDR3aa: CASSLVGRVWDEQFF; CDR3nt: TGTGCCAGCAGCTTGGTTGGCAGGGTATGGGATGAGCAGTTCTTC
d_gene: .; abundance: few; j_gene: TRBJ2-7; v_gene: TRBV7-9; CDR3aa: CASSRRTDSYEQYF; CDR3nt: TGTGCCAGCAGCCGACGGACAGACTCCTACGAGCAGTACTTC
d_gene: .; abundance: .; j_gene: TRBJ2-7; v_gene: TRBV20-1; CDR3aa: CSARGGRGLSYEQYF; CDR3nt: TGCAGTGCTAGAGGCGGACGGGGTTTGTCCTACGAGCAGTACTTC
d_gene: TRBD1; abundance: few; j_gene: TRBJ2-3; v_gene: TRBV7-7; CDR3aa: CASSLAPGTGKHTQYF; CDR3nt: TGTGCTAGCAGCTTAGCCCCCGGGACAGGGAAACATACGCAGTATTTT
d_gene: .; abundance: few; j_gene: TRBJ1-2; v_gene: TRBV29-1; CDR3aa: CSVLEGGDYGYTF; CDR3nt: TGCAGCGTATTGGAGGGTGGGGACTATGGCTACACCTTC
d_gene: TRBD1; abundance: .; j_gene: TRBJ1-4; v_gene: TRBV4-2; CDR3aa: CASSQATNRGHEKLFF; CDR3nt: TGTGCCAGCAGCCAGGCTACGAACAGGGGGCATGAAAAACTGTTTTTT
d_gene: TRBD2; abundance: .; j_gene: TRBJ2-3; v_gene: TRBV4-2; CDR3aa: CASSHSSAGGADTQYF; CDR3nt: TGTGCCAGCAGCCATAGCTCAGCGGGGGGCGCAGATACGCAGTATTTT
d_gene: .; abundance: .; j_gene: TRBJ2-1; v_gene: TRBV7-9; CDR3aa: CASSSGTVIVNEQFF; CDR3nt: TGTGCCAGCAGCTCTGGGACTGTCATTGTCAATGAGCAGTTCTTC
d_gene: TRBD2; abundance: few; j_gene: TRBJ2-3; v_gene: TRBV19; CDR3aa: CASSILLAGRADTQYF; CDR3nt: TGTGCCAGTAGTATCCTACTAGCGGGAAGGGCAGATACGCAGTATTTT
d_gene: .; abundance: .; j_gene: TRBJ1-1; v_gene: TRBV25-1; CDR3aa: CASSESVIRGTEAFF; CDR3nt: TGTGCCAGCAGTGAATCGGTGATAAGGGGAACTGAAGCTTTCTTT
d_gene: .; abundance: .; j_gene: TRBJ2-5; v_gene: TRBV6-2/TRBV6-3; CDR3aa: CASSYPLRDFEETQYF; CDR3nt: TGTGCCAGCAGTTACCCCCTCCGGGACTTCGAAGAGACCCAGTACTTC
d_gene: .; abundance: few; j_gene: TRBJ1-1; v_gene: TRBV7-2; CDR3aa: CASSPPIKNEAFF; CDR3nt: TGTGCCAGCAGCCCCCCCATTAAGAATGAAGCTTTCTTT
d_gene: .; abundance: .; j_gene: TRBJ1-1; v_gene: TRBV29-1; CDR3aa: CSVEDLGQNTEAFF; CDR3nt: TGCAGCGTTGAAGATCTGGGACAGAACACTGAAGCTTTCTTT
d_gene: .; abundance: many; j_gene: TRBJ1-2; v_gene: TRBV12-3/TRBV12-4; CDR3aa: CASSFSGLSYGYTF; CDR3nt: TGTGCCAGCAGTTTCTCAGGACTTAGCTATGGCTACACCTTC
d_gene: .; abundance: .; j_gene: TRBJ2-3; v_gene: TRBV2; CDR3aa: CASTQGVFADTQYF; CDR3nt: TGTGCCAGCACACAGGGAGTTTTTGCAGATACGCAGTATTTT
d_gene: .; abundance: once; j_gene: TRBJ2-7; v_gene: TRBV9; CDR3aa: CASSVGQGGTEQYF; CDR3nt: TGTGCCAGCAGCGTAGGCCAGGGTGGGACCGAGCAGTACTTC
d_gene: TRBD1; abundance: .; j_gene: TRBJ2-5; v_gene: TRBV10-3; CDR3aa: CAISGNRDRAPETQYF; CDR3nt: TGTGCCATCAGTGGAAACCGGGACAGGGCCCCAGAGACCCAGTACTTC
d_gene: .; abundance: .; j_gene: TRBJ1-4; v_gene: TRBV5-5; CDR3aa: CASSFGDLHEKLFF; CDR3nt: TGTGCCAGCAGCTTCGGGGATTTACATGAAAAACTGTTTTTT
d_gene: .; abundance: many; j_gene: TRBJ2-3; v_gene: TRBV5-1; CDR3aa: CASSFRTGADTQYF; CDR3nt: TGCGCCAGCAGCTTTCGGACGGGCGCAGATACGCAGTATTTT
d_gene: .; abundance: few; j_gene: TRBJ1-5; v_gene: TRBV6-5; CDR3aa: CASSPTSGFSNQPQHF; CDR3nt: TGTGCCAGCAGCCCCACCTCAGGTTTTAGCAATCAGCCCCAGCATTTT
d_gene: TRBD1; abundance: .; j_gene: TRBJ2-5; v_gene: TRBV5-4; CDR3aa: CASSTDRRMQETQYF; CDR3nt: TGTGCCAGCAGCACGGACAGGAGAATGCAAGAGACCCAGTACTTC
d_gene: TRBD2; abundance: .; j_gene: TRBJ2-1; v_gene: TRBV15; CDR3aa: CATSRPGLAGGQNEQFF; CDR3nt: TGTGCCACCAGCCGTCCGGGACTAGCGGGGGGGCAGAATGAGCAGTTCTTC
d_gene: TRBD2; abundance: .; j_gene: TRBJ2-1; v_gene: TRBV6-6; CDR3aa: CASTLAGSGGNEQFF; CDR3nt: TGTGCCAGCACCTTAGCGGGGTCGGGGGGGAATGAGCAGTTCTTC
d_gene: TRBD1; abundance: many; j_gene: TRBJ2-1; v_gene: TRBV9; CDR3aa: CASSAGGEQFF; CDR3nt: TGTGCCAGCAGCGCAGGGGGTGAGCAGTTCTTC
d_gene: TRBD2; abundance: .; j_gene: TRBJ2-7; v_gene: TRBV11-2; CDR3aa: CASSPGLAGEYEQYF; CDR3nt: TGTGCCAGCAGCCCCGGACTAGCGGGAGAGTACGAGCAGTACTTC
d_gene: .; abundance: few; j_gene: TRBJ2-7; v_gene: TRBV20-1; CDR3aa: CSARGPGLSYEQYF; CDR3nt: TGCAGTGCCCGGGGCCCCGGGTTGTCCTACGAGCAGTACTTC
d_gene: .; abundance: .; j_gene: TRBJ2-3; v_gene: TRBV24-1; CDR3aa: CATSDRGGSTDTQYF; CDR3nt: TGTGCCACCAGTGACCGGGGCGGGAGCACAGATACGCAGTATTTT
d_gene: .; abundance: few; j_gene: TRBJ2-1; v_gene: TRBV4-2; CDR3aa: CASSQDQGNEQFF; CDR3nt: TGTGCCAGCAGCCAAGACCAGGGGAATGAGCAGTTCTTC
d_gene: TRBD1; abundance: .; j_gene: TRBJ1-1; v_gene: TRBV11-2; CDR3aa: CASSSPQGVGTEAFF; CDR3nt: TGTGCCAGCAGCTCGCCACAGGGGGTTGGGACTGAAGCTTTCTTT
d_gene: .; abundance: .; j_gene: TRBJ1-4; v_gene: TRBV5-6; CDR3aa: CASSLGGISEKLFF; CDR3nt: TGTGCCAGCAGCTTAGGTGGGATTTCTGAAAAACTGTTTTTT
d_gene: .; abundance: many; j_gene: TRBJ2-1; v_gene: TRBV18; CDR3aa: CASSPPGAGNEQFF; CDR3nt: TGTGCCAGCTCACCACCGGGGGCGGGGAATGAGCAGTTCTTC
d_gene: .; abundance: .; j_gene: TRBJ2-5; v_gene: TRBV29-1; CDR3aa: CSVLSGPRQGLAQYF; CDR3nt: TGCAGCGTCCTTTCTGGGCCCCGCCAAGGTTTGGCCCAGTACTTC
d_gene: TRBD2; abundance: .; j_gene: TRBJ2-5; v_gene: TRBV20-1; CDR3aa: CSARGLAGVETQYF; CDR3nt: TGCAGTGCTAGAGGGCTAGCGGGGGTTGAGACCCAGTACTTC
d_gene: .; abundance: few; j_gene: TRBJ2-7; v_gene: TRBV20-1; CDR3aa: CSASQGRNEQYF; CDR3nt: TGCAGTGCTAGCCAGGGGAGAAACGAGCAGTACTTC
d_gene: TRBD2; abundance: .; j_gene: TRBJ2-3; v_gene: TRBV4-1; CDR3aa: CASLRMPGGSDTQYF; CDR3nt: TGCGCCAGCCTCCGTATGCCCGGGGGGTCAGATACGCAGTATTTT
d_gene: TRBD2; abundance: .; j_gene: TRBJ2-7; v_gene: TRBV6-2/TRBV6-3; CDR3aa: CARIYRSGRPTYEQYF; CDR3nt: TGTGCCAGGATATACCGTAGCGGGAGACCTACCTACGAGCAGTACTTC
d_gene: TRBD2; abundance: few; j_gene: TRBJ2-1; v_gene: TRBV2; CDR3aa: CASSPDGLADNEQFF; CDR3nt: TGTGCCAGCAGCCCCGACGGACTAGCAGACAATGAGCAGTTCTTC
d_gene: TRBD2; abundance: few; j_gene: TRBJ2-4; v_gene: TRBV5-4; CDR3aa: CASSLGLAAGIQYF; CDR3nt: TGTGCCAGCAGCTTGGGACTAGCCGCTGGCATTCAGTACTTC
d_gene: .; abundance: .; j_gene: TRBJ2-5; v_gene: TRBV24-1; CDR3aa: CATSDLGQGQGTQETQYF; CDR3nt: TGTGCCACCAGTGATTTGGGGCAGGGGCAGGGGACCCAAGAGACCCAGTACTTC
d_gene: .; abundance: few; j_gene: TRBJ1-4; v_gene: TRBV18; CDR3aa: CASSPRAGGSTNEKLFF; CDR3nt: TGTGCCAGCTCACCACGGGCAGGAGGTTCAACTAATGAAAAACTGTTTTTT
d_gene: .; abundance: .; j_gene: TRBJ2-3; v_gene: TRBV5-4; CDR3aa: CAGKGSTDTQYF; CDR3nt: TGTGCCGGGAAGGGTAGCACAGATACGCAGTATTTT
d_gene: .; abundance: few; j_gene: TRBJ2-7; v_gene: TRBV5-6; CDR3aa: CASSIGGSYEQYF; CDR3nt: TGTGCCAGCAGCATTGGGGGATCCTACGAGCAGTACTTC
d_gene: .; abundance: .; j_gene: TRBJ1-1; v_gene: TRBV24-1; CDR3aa: CATSGGGANTEAFF; CDR3nt: TGTGCCACCAGTGGGGGAGGGGCTAACACTGAAGCTTTCTTT
d_gene: .; abundance: many; j_gene: TRBJ2-7; v_gene: TRBV7-2; CDR3aa: CASSPVGGSSYEQYF; CDR3nt: TGTGCCAGCAGCCCGGTGGGCGGCAGCTCCTACGAGCAGTACTTC
d_gene: TRBD2; abundance: .; j_gene: TRBJ2-1; v_gene: TRBV25-1; CDR3aa: CASRGLAGMEQFF; CDR3nt: TGTGCCAGCAGGGGACTAGCGGGTATGGAGCAGTTCTTC
d_gene: TRBD2; abundance: .; j_gene: TRBJ2-1; v_gene: TRBV24-1; CDR3aa: CATSDLSAGGQYNEQFF; CDR3nt: TGTGCCACCAGTGATTTGTCCGCGGGAGGGCAGTACAATGAGCAGTTCTTC
d_gene: .; abundance: few; j_gene: TRBJ2-7; v_gene: TRBV27; CDR3aa: CASSLTGFHEQYF; CDR3nt: TGTGCCAGCAGTTTAACAGGGTTCCACGAGCAGTACTTC
d_gene: .; abundance: .; j_gene: TRBJ1-2; v_gene: TRBV5-1; CDR3aa: CASEIVPGSNYGYTF; CDR3nt: TGCGCCAGCGAAATCGTTCCGGGTTCTAACTATGGCTACACCTTC
d_gene: .; abundance: .; j_gene: TRBJ1-6; v_gene: TRBV5-1; CDR3aa: CASSLGQDYSPLHF; CDR3nt: TGCGCCAGCAGCTTGGGACAGGACTACTCACCCCTCCACTTT
d_gene: TRBD1; abundance: few; j_gene: TRBJ2-5; v_gene: TRBV4-1; CDR3aa: CASSRIGQGAQETQYF; CDR3nt: TGCGCCAGCAGCCGCATAGGGCAGGGGGCTCAAGAGACCCAGTACTTC
d_gene: TRBD1; abundance: few; j_gene: TRBJ1-5; v_gene: TRBV3-1; CDR3aa: CASSPGTGGGQPQHF; CDR3nt: TGTGCCAGCAGCCCCGGGACAGGGGGCGGTCAGCCCCAGCATTTT
d_gene: TRBD1; abundance: few; j_gene: TRBJ1-1; v_gene: TRBV9; CDR3aa: CASSVAVTGVNTEAFF; CDR3nt: TGTGCCAGCAGCGTAGCGGTGACAGGGGTTAACACTGAAGCTTTCTTT
d_gene: TRBD2; abundance: .; j_gene: TRBJ2-1; v_gene: TRBV7-8; CDR3aa: CASSLLLSAGGPKDEQFF; CDR3nt: TGTGCCAGCAGCCTACTCCTCTCAGCGGGAGGGCCGAAGGATGAGCAGTTCTTC
d_gene: .; abundance: few; j_gene: TRBJ1-1; v_gene: TRBV12-3/TRBV12-4; CDR3aa: CASTRPLTVVDTEAFF; CDR3nt: TGTGCCAGCACCCGGCCCCTGACAGTCGTAGACACTGAAGCTTTCTTT
d_gene: TRBD1; abundance: few; j_gene: TRBJ2-7; v_gene: TRBV2; CDR3aa: CASSERQGANEQYF; CDR3nt: TGTGCCAGCAGTGAACGCCAGGGGGCTAACGAGCAGTACTTC